This T cell receptor beta chain was obtained from a study of metastatic and nonmetastatic thyroid tumors. In the original analysis: Built for papillary thyroid cancer, a distant-metastasis classifier drew on CDR3 differences across clinicopathological groups. TCRdb ran MiXCR on the PCR reads. The V and J calls and clone size are TCRdb's, not the authors'. Among 20,000 to 30,000 clones listed, 10% to 15% were seen once. Germline CDR1 reads SGHRS; CDR2 reads YFSETQ. The ends were cut back, 0 bases at V and 8 bases at J, with 24 bases in the middle. The CDR3 is 18 residues long. All patients were untreated before thyroid surgery. This clone has at least ten counts.

The receptor was isolated from a female donor with papillary thyroid cancer or a benign thyroid nodule (not recorded which). Some clones in this sample may be carry-over from other donors' samples. V and J are TRBV5-1 and TRBJ2-1; D may be TRBD1 or TRBD2 (6 bases each). The sequencing input was blood. CDR3 residues: CASSLGGGTQYRRDEQFF. CDR3 bases: TGCGCCAGCAGCTTGGGAGGGGGGACACAATATCGTCGCGATGAGCAGTTCTTC.